This T cell receptor (beta chain) was recovered during a study of CXCR3-negative and CXCR3-positive naive CD8 T cells. Findings and caveats of the study: TRBV-TRBJ usage was alike in naive CXCR3-negative and CXCR3-positive cells but differed in memory cells. Partly lower CXCR3 expression followed cryopreservation, and most assays relied on fresh PBMCs. Surface CD5 was comparable between naive subsets; TCR strength was inferred from TRB CDR3 properties. Memory CD8+ T cell repertoires were far less diverse than both naive subsets.

UMI labels and 5' RACE were used to prepare the TRB cDNA libraries. For each CDR3 protein, TCRdb gives one entry from its re-call of the 5' RACE reads, without DNA. The listing contains approximately 41,000 distinct CDR3 sequences. The length of the CDR3 is 18 residues. The V gene's germline CDR1 is LGHNA and CDR2 YNFKEQ. With respect to this clonotype: Its antigen is not identified.

Sequencing was done on a sample of memory CD8+ T cells from blood. The receptor comes from a human donor in good health. Some clones in this sample may be carry-over from other donors' samples. The chain joins TRBV4-2 to TRBJ2-1; absent DNA, TCRdb's TRBD2 call cannot be checked. This CDR3 reads CASSHQRPRTSGGYEQFF.